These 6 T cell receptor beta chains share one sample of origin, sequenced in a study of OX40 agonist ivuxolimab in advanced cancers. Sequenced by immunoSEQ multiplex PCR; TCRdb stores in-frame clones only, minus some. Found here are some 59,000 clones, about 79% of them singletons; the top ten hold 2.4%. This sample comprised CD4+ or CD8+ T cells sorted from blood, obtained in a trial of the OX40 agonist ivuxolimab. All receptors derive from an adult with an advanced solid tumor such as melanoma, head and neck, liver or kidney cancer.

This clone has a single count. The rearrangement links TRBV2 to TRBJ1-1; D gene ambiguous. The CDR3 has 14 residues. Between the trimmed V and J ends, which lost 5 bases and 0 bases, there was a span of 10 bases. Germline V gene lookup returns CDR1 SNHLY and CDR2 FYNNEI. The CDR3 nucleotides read TGTGCCAGCAGTATCCAGACCATGAACACTGAAGCTTTCTTT. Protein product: CASSIQTMNTEAFF.

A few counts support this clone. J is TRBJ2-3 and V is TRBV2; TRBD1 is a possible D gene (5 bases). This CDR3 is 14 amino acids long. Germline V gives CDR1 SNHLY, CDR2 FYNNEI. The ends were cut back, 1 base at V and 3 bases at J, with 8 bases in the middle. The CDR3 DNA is TGTGCCAGCAGTGAAGGGGGCCTGACAGATACGCAGTATTTT. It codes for CASSEGGLTDTQYF.

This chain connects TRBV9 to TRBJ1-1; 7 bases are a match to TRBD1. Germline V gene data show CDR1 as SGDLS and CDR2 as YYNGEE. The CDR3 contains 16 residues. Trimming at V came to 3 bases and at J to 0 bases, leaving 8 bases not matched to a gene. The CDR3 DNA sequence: TGTGCCAGCAGCGCCCCGGGGACAGCCATGAACACTGAAGCTTTCTTT. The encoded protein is CASSAPGTAMNTEAFF.

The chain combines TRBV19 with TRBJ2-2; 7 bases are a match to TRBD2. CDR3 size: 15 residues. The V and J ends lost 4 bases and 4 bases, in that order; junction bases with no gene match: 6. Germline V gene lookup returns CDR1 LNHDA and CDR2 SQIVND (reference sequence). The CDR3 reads CASSTGLVGTGELFF. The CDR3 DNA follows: TGTGCCAGTAGTACAGGACTAGTGGGCACCGGGGAGCTGTTTTTT.

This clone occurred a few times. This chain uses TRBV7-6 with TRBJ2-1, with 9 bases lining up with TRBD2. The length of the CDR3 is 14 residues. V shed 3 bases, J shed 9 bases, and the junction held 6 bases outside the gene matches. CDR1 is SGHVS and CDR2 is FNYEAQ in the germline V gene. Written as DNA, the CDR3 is TGTGCCAGCAGCTTGCTAGCGGGGAACGGTGAGCAGTTCTTC. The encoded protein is CASSLLAGNGEQFF.

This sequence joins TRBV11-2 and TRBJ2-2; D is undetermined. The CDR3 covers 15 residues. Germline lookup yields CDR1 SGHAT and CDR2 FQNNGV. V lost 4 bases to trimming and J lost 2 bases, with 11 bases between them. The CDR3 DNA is TGTGCCAGCAGCTCACGGACCTTAAACACCGGGGAGCTGTTTTTT. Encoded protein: CASSSRTLNTGELFF.